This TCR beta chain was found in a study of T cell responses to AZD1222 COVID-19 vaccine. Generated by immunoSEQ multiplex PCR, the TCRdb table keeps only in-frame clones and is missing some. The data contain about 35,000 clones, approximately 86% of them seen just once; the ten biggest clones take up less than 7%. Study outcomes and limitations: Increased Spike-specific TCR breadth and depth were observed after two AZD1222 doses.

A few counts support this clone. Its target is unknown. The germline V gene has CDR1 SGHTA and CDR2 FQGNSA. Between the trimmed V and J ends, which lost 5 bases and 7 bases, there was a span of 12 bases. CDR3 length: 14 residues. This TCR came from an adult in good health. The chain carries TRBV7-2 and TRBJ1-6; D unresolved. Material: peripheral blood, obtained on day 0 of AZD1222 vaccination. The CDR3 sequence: CASSPQVPNSPLHF. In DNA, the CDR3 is TGTGCCAGCAGCCCGCAGGTCCCCAATTCACCCCTCCACTTT. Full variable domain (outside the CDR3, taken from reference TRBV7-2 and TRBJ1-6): GAGVSQSPSNKVTEKGKDVELRCDPISGHTALYWYRQSLGQGLEFLIYFQGNSAPDKSGLPSDRFSAERTGGSVSTLTIQRTQQEDSAVYLCASSPQVPNSPLHFGNGTRLTVT.